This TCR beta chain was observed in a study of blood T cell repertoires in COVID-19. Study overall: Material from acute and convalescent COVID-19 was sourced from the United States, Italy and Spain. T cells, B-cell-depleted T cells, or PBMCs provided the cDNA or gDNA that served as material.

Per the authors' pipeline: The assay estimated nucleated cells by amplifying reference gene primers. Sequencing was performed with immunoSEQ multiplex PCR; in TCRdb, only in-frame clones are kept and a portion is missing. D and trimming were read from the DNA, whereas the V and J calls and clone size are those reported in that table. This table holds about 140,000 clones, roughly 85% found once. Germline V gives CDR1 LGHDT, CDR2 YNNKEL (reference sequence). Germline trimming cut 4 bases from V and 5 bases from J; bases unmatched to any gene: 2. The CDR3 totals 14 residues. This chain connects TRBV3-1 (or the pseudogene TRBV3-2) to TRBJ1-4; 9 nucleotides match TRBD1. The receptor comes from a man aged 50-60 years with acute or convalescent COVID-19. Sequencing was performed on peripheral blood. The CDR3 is CASSPTGGNEKLFF. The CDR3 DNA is TGTGCCAGCAGCCCGACAGGGGGGAATGAAAAACTGTTTTTT.